These 24 T cell receptor beta chains originate from one sample sequenced in a study of tumor-infiltrating lymphocytes in primary liver carcinoma. From unsorted bulk tissue weighing about 17-30 mg, DNA and RNA were co-extracted. A primer in the constant region served to generate TCR beta cDNA from approximately 460 ng of total RNA. Slightly modified ARM-PCR, run as three nested multiplex PCR rounds, produced the TCR beta libraries. Investigators reported that the first two PCR rounds, at around 9 cycles each, used TRBV1-TRBV30 forward primers with a C-beta reverse primer. Each CDR3 protein gets one entry after TCRdb re-called the multiplex PCR reads with MiXCR. The sample lists about 21,000 distinct CDR3 sequences; around 79% were seen once. The sample consisted of liver tumor tissue from sampling region 1. The subset denotes: tumor region T1, superior pole. These receptors were collected from a woman aged 30 to 39 with primary liver carcinoma and hepatitis B virus infection.

This clonotype was picked up a small number of times. The V call is TRBV11-2, the J call TRBJ2-3; D gene unclear. Trimming took off 5 bases at V and 6 bases at J, with 9 bases between the two ends. Germline assignment: CDR1 SGHAT and CDR2 FQNNGV. This CDR3 is built from 12 residues. The CDR3 sequence is CASSPWADTQYF. The DNA for the CDR3 is TGTGCCAGCAGCCCCTGGGCGGATACGCAGTATTTT.

Points on this clonotype: The junction differs from germline at one of its ends, possibly a read error. The chain joins TRBV11-3 to TRBJ2-1; 8 nucleotides agree with TRBD2. In germline, CDR1 is SGHNT, CDR2 YENEEA. The CDR3 extends over 15 amino acids. The CDR3 nucleotides are TGTGCCAGCAACCGACTAGCGTGGGGGGAGTATGAACAGTTCTTC. The encoded protein is CASNRLAWGEYEQFF.

Worth noting for this clonotype: The junction and the germline gene differ at one end; a read error may be behind it. The chain carries TRBV28 and TRBJ2-2; no firm D call. This CDR3 comprises 13 residues. The germline CDR1 and CDR2 sequences are MDHEN and SYDVKM. CDR3: CASSLSRSRELFF. As DNA, the CDR3 is TGTGCCAGTAGTTTGAGCAGGAGCAGGGAGCTGTTTTTT.

With regard to this clonotype: Likely a read error: the CDR3 ends without its conserved phenylalanine or tryptophan. J is TRBJ2-2 and V is TRBV29-1, with unresolved D. CDR3 length equals 14 residues. Germline V gives CDR1 SQVTM, CDR2 ANQGSEA. The CDR3 protein is CKVPAGGNTGELFY. The CDR3, as DNA: TGCAAAGTTCCGGCCGGCGGGAACACCGGGGAGCTGTTTTAT.

About this clonotype: At one boundary the junction diverges from the germline segment, which might be a read error. The chain combines TRBV5-6 with TRBJ1-1, with TRBD1 as a possible D gene (5 bases). Looked up from germline, CDR1 is SGHDT and CDR2 is YYEEEE. This CDR3 has 13 amino acids. This CDR3 reads CVSSFWGHMGAFF. CDR3 sequence (DNA): TGTGTCAGCAGCTTTTGGGGCCACATGGGAGCTTTCTTT.

The V gene is TRBV6-5, the J gene TRBJ2-1, with D unclear. Trimming took off 9 bases at V and 0 bases at J, with 15 bases between the two ends. Germline CDR1 reads MNHEY; CDR2 reads SVGAGI. CDR3 size: 15 residues. The CDR3 region has the DNA TGTGCCAGGAGTGTCAGGATTAGCTCCTACAATGAGCAGTTCTTC. This sequence encodes CARSVRISSYNEQFF.

By its share, this clonotype is medium-sized. The CDR3 reads CASSLGNRASFLNNEKLFF. CDR3 coding DNA: TGTGCCAGCAGTTTAGGTAACAGGGCAAGTTTTTTGAATAATGAAAAACTGTTTTTT. The genes are TRBV12-3 or TRBV12-4 and TRBJ1-4; the D gene is possibly TRBD1 (6 bases). The V gene lost 1 base and the J gene lost 4 bases, with 22 bases spanning the gap. This CDR3 contains 19 residues.

A note on this clonotype: Compared with germline, one end of the junction differs, possibly owing to a read error. J is TRBJ2-3 and V is TRBV12-3 or TRBV12-4, with 8 positions matching TRBD1. The CDR3 runs 15 residues. The chain's CDR3 is CASGLLSGGTDTQYF. The CDR3 bases are TGTGCCAGTGGTTTATTGTCAGGGGGCACAGATACGCAATATTTT.

Remarks on this clonotype: A read error may account for a junction end that differs from germline. The V call is TRBV5-5, the J call TRBJ2-2, with 10 bases identical to TRBD1. Germline V gene sequence: CDR1 SGHKS, CDR2 YYEKEE (reference sequence). The CDR3 length is 15 residues. The CDR3 DNA reads TGTGCCAGCAGCTATTGGACAGGGGGGACCTGGGAGCTGTCTTTT. As protein: CASSYWTGGTWELSF.

This clonotype is categorized as medium-sized. J is TRBJ2-2 and V is TRBV11-2; TRBD2 agrees at 9 bases. This CDR3 spans 16 amino acids. Germline V gives CDR1 SGHAT, CDR2 FQNNGV. The V gene end was trimmed by 1 base and the J gene end by 5 bases; junction bases not matched to a gene: 5. CDR3: CASSLVALAGTGELFF. The DNA of the CDR3 is TGTGCCAGCAGCTTAGTGGCGCTAGCGGGAACCGGGGAGCTGTTTTTT.

Worth noting for this clonotype: Since no conserved phenylalanine or tryptophan closes the CDR3, a read error is the likely cause. In DNA, the CDR3 is TGTGCCAGCAGACGTCTGGCCGGGGGAGGGCGGGGAGAGCAGTACTTA. It translates to CASRRLAGGGRGEQYL. V usage is TRBV6-2 or TRBV6-3 and J usage is TRBJ2-7, with 7 bases identical to TRBD2. With 6 bases clipped from V and 7 bases from J, the junction kept 18 bases outside the gene matches. The CDR3 length is 16 residues. CDR1 MNHEY and CDR2 SVGEGT come from the germline V gene.

Notes on this clonotype: Since no conserved phenylalanine or tryptophan closes the CDR3, a read error is the likely cause. The CDR3 nucleotides are TGTGTCAACAGCCAGAGACAGGCCTCCTACAATGAACAGTTCCTC. Translation gives CVNSQRQASYNEQFL. J is TRBJ2-1 and V is TRBV11-1; possibly TRBD1 for D (6 bases). CDR1 SGHAT and CDR2 FQDESV come from the germline V gene (reference sequence). This CDR3 spans 15 amino acids.

Concerning this clonotype: At one end the junction does not follow the germline gene, possibly because of a read error. This chain links TRBV5-4 with TRBJ2-3; TRBD1 is a possible D gene (5 bases). Germline-derived CDR1 and CDR2 are SGHNT and YYREEE (reference sequence). The CDR3 contains 17 residues. CDR3 in DNA: TGTGCCAGCAGCGTCGACGGACACCCTCCATCCACAAATACGCAGTATTTT. Residues: CASSVDGHPPSTNTQYF.

To note about this clonotype: Compared with germline, one end of the junction differs, possibly owing to a read error. The J gene is TRBJ2-3, the V gene TRBV11-2; TRBD2 matches at 12 bases. Germline V gene sequence: CDR1 SGHAT, CDR2 FQNNGV. The CDR3 runs to 16 residues. CDR3 DNA: TGTGTCAGCAGCGCGGGACTAGCGGGTATTGTTGATATGCAGTACTTT. It is translated as CVSSAGLAGIVDMQYF.

This clonotype was seen repeatedly, ten times or more. This may stem from a read error, because a much larger clone lies one nucleotide away. This chain links TRBV5-1 with TRBJ1-4; D uncertain. Germline V gives CDR1 SGHRS, CDR2 YFSETQ. This CDR3 has 14 amino acids. CDR3 amino acids: CASSLGNTNEKLSF. The CDR3 DNA reads as TGCGCCAGCAGCTTGGGGAATACTAATGAAAAACTGTCTTTT.

This clonotype is a singleton in its sample. CDR3 DNA: TGTGCCAGCAGCCAAGATTCGGGACAGGGGGGGGACGAGCAGTACTTC. It translates to CASSQDSGQGGDEQYF. J is TRBJ2-7 and V is TRBV4-2; 11 positions agree with TRBD1. V was pared by 0 bases and J by 5 bases, with 6 bases of the junction left unmatched. The CDR3 is 16 residues long. The germline V gene has CDR1 LGHNA and CDR2 YNFKEQ.

As for this clonotype: Lacking the conserved final phenylalanine or tryptophan, this CDR3 likely reflects a read error. This chain connects TRBV11-3 to TRBJ2-1; 12 nucleotides align to TRBD2. With 5 bases clipped from V and 8 bases from J, the junction kept 7 bases outside the gene matches. The CDR3 extends over 15 amino acids. Germline CDR1 and CDR2: SGHNT and YENEEA. CDR3 loop: CASSRLAGARHEQFL. CDR3 DNA: TGTGCCAGCAGCCGACTAGCGGGGGCGCGGCATGAGCAGTTCCTC.

As to this clonotype: The junction differs from germline at one of its ends, possibly a read error. The chain has TRBV4-1 and TRBJ2-1; D is uncertain. CDR3 length equals 16 residues. Germline V gives CDR1 MGHRA, CDR2 YSYEKL. The CDR3 loop reads CASSQVHLITYNEEFF. In nucleotides, the CDR3 is TGCGCCAGCAGCCAAGTACACTTGATCACCTACAATGAGGAGTTCTTC.

As concerns this clonotype: Compared with germline, one end of the junction differs, possibly owing to a read error. V gene TRBV11-3 combines with J gene TRBJ2-1, with a weak D call TRBD1 (5 bases). The V gene's germline CDR1 is SGHNT and CDR2 YENEEA. This CDR3 contains 14 residues. CDR3 amino acids: CAISLVGQGNEQFF. CDR3 sequence (DNA): TGTGCCATCAGCTTAGTTGGGCAGGGCAATGAACAGTTCTTC.

Here the CDR3 DNA reads TGTGCCAGTAGTCCGCGGACTGGGTTCTCCGGGGAGCTGTTTTTT. As protein: CASSPRTGFSGELFF. The rearrangement links TRBV6-5 to TRBJ2-2, with a weak D call TRBD2 (5 bases). CDR1 and CDR2 from the germline V gene are MNHEY and SVGAGI. The CDR3 runs 15 residues. Trimming removed 9 bases from V and 6 bases from J, with 20 bases in between.

For this clonotype: Compared with germline, one end of the junction differs, possibly owing to a read error. The gene calls are TRBV6-5 and TRBJ2-2; 8 bases match TRBD1. The CDR3 contains 15 residues. The V gene's germline CDR1 is MNHEY and CDR2 SVGAGI. The CDR3 here is CDSSPRTGFTGELFF. Written as DNA, the CDR3 is TGTGACAGCAGTCCGCGGACAGGGTTTACCGGTGAGCTGTTTTTT.

Relative to its sample, this clonotype is medium-sized (0.01 to 0.1%). The junction does not match germline at one end; this may be a read error. V gene TRBV11-2 combines with J gene TRBJ1-4; TRBD1 is a possible D gene (5 bases). The CDR3 extends over 12 amino acids. Per germline, CDR1 SGHAT and CDR2 FQNNGV. The CDR3 nucleotides read TGTGCCTGCAGCCCCTGGGGGGGAAAACTGTTTTTT. It yields the protein CACSPWGGKLFF.

This clonotype was counted many times. This chain connects TRBV11-1 to TRBJ2-4; 13 nucleotides align to TRBD2. The junction had 4 bases not matched to a gene; V was cut back by 3 bases and J by 2 bases. CDR1 and CDR2 (germline): SGHAT, FQDESV (reference sequence). This CDR3 has 17 residues. This CDR3 reads CASSFPGTSGTKNIQYF. CDR3 DNA sequence: TGTGCCAGCAGCTTTCCCGGGACTAGCGGGACCAAAAACATTCAGTACTTC. The full variable domain, rest sourced from reference TRBV11-1 and TRBJ2-4, is EAEVAQSPRYKITEKSQAVAFWCDPISGHATLYWYRQILGQGPELLVQFQDESVVDDSQLPKDRFSAERLKGVDSTLKIQPAELGDSAMYLCASSFPGTSGTKNIQYFGAGTRLSVL.

Worth noting for this clonotype: A read error may be the cause here, since a much bigger clone is one base away. The CDR3 does not end in the conserved phenylalanine or tryptophan, so this is likely a read error. The chain is built from TRBV5-5 and TRBJ1-6; D gene unclear. The CDR3 has 14 amino acids. Per the germline V gene, CDR1 is SGHKS and CDR2 is YYEKEE (reference sequence). CDR3 nucleotide sequence: TGCACCAGCAGCTTGGACGTCAGTAATTCACCCCTCCACTAT. Residues: CTSSLDVSNSPLHY.